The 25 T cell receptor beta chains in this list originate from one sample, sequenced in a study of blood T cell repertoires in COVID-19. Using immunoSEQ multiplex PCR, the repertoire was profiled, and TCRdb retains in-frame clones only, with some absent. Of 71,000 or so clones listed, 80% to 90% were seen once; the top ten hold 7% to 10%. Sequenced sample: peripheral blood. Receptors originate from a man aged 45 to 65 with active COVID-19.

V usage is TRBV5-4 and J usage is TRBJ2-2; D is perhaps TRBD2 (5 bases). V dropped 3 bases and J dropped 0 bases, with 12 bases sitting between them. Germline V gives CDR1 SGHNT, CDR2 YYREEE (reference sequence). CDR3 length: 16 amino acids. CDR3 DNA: TGTGCCAGCAGCTCCGGTCTCGGGGCGAACACCGGGGAGCTGTTTTTT. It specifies CASSSGLGANTGELFF.

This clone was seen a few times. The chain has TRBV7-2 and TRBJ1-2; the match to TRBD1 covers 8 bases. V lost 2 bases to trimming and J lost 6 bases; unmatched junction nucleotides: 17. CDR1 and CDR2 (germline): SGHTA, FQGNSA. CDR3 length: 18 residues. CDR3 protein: CASSLSVRGPSYGDGYTF. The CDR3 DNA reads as TGTGCCAGCAGCTTAAGTGTCAGGGGGCCTTCGTATGGAGATGGCTACACCTTC.

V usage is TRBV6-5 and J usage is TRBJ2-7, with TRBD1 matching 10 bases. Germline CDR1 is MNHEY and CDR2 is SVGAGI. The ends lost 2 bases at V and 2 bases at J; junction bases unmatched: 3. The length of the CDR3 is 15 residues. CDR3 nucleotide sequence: TGTGCCAGCAGTTACCGGGACAGGGGCCCCTACGAGCAGTACTTC. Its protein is CASSYRDRGPYEQYF.

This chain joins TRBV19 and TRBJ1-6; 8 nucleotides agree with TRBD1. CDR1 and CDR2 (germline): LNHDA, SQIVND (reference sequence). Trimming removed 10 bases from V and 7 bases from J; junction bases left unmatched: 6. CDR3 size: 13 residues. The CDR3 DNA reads TGTGCCACCTCCCCAGGGGGCAATTCACCCCTCCACTTT. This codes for CATSPGGNSPLHF.

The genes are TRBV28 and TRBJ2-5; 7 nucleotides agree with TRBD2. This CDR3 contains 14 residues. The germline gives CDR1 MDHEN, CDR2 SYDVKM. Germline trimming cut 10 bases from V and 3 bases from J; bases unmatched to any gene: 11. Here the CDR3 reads CATLTAGREETQYF. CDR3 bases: TGTGCCACCCTGACCGCGGGGAGGGAAGAGACCCAGTACTTC.

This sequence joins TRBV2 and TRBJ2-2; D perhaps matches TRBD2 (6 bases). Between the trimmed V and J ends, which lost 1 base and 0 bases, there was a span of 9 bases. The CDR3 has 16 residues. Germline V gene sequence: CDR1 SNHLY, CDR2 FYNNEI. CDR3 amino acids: CASSEDPGANTGELFF. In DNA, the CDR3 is TGTGCCAGCAGTGAAGATCCGGGGGCGAACACCGGGGAGCTGTTTTTT.

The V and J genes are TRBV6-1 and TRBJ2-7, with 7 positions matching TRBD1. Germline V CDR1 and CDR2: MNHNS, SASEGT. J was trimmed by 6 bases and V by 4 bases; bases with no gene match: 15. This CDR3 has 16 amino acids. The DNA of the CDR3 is TGTGCCAGCAGTGTTGATCCGGGACAGAGGCCACGCGAGCAGTACTTC. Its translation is CASSVDPGQRPREQYF.

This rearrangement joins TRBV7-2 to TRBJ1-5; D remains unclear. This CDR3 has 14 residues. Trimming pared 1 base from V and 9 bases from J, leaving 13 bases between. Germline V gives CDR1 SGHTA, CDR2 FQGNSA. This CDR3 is CASSLGRGEGPQHF. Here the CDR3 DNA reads TGTGCCAGCAGCTTAGGTCGGGGAGAGGGGCCCCAGCATTTT.

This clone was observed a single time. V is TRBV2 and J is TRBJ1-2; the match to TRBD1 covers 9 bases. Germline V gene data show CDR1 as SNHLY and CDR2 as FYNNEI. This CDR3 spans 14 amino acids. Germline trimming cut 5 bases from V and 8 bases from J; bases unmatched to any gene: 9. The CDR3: CASSRHGTGQGYTF. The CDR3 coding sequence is TGTGCCAGCAGTCGCCACGGGACAGGGCAGGGCTACACCTTC.

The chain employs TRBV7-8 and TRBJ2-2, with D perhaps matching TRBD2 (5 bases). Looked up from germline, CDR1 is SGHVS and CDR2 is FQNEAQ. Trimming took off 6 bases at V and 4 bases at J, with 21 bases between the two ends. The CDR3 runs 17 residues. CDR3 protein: CASRFLFGVGSTGELFF. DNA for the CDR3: TGTGCCAGCAGATTCCTCTTTGGGGTGGGGAGCACCGGGGAGCTGTTTTTT.

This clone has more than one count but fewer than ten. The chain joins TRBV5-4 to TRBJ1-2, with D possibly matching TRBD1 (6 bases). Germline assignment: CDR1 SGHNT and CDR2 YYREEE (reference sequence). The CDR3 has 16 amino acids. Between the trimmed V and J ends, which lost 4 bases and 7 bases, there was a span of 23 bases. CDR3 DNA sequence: TGTGCCAGCAGCCGTCCCGGGAGGGGGATATCTTTTGGCTACACCTTC. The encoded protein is CASSRPGRGISFGYTF. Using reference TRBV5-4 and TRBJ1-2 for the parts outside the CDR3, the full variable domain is ETGVTQSPTHLIKTRGQQVTLRCSSQSGHNTVSWYQQALGQGPQFIFQYYREEENGRGNFPPRFSGLQFPNYSSELNVNALELDDSALYLCASSRPGRGISFGYTFGSGTRLTVV.

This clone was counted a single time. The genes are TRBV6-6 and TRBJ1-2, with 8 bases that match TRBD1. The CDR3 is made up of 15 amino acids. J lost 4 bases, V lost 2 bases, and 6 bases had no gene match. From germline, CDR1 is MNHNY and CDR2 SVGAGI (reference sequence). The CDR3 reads CASSYGGTGFYGYTF. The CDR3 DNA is TGTGCCAGCAGTTACGGGGGGACAGGATTCTATGGCTACACCTTC.

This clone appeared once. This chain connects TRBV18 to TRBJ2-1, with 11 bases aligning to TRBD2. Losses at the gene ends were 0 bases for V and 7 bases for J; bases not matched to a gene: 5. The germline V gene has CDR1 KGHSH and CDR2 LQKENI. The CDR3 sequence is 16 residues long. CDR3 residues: CASSPPVGTSGNEQFF. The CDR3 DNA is TGTGCCAGCTCACCACCTGTCGGGACTAGCGGAAATGAGCAGTTCTTC.

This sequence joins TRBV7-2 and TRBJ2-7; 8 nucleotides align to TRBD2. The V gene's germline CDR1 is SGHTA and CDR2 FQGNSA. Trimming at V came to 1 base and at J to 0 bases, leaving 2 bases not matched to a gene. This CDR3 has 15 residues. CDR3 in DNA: TGTGCCAGCAGCTTAGGACTAGCGACCTCCTACGAGCAGTACTTC. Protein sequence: CASSLGLATSYEQYF.

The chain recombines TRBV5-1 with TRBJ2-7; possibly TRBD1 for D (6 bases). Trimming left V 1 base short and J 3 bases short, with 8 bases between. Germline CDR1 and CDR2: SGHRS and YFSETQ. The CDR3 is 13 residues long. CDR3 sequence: CASSLQQGYEQYF. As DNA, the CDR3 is TGCGCCAGCAGCTTGCAACAGGGCTACGAGCAGTACTTC.

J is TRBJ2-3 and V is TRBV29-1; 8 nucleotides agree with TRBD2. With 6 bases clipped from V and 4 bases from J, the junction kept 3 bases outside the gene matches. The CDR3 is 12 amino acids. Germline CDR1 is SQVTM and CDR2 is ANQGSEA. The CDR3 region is CSVRTSPDTQYF. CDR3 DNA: TGCAGCGTCCGGACTAGCCCAGATACGCAGTATTTT.

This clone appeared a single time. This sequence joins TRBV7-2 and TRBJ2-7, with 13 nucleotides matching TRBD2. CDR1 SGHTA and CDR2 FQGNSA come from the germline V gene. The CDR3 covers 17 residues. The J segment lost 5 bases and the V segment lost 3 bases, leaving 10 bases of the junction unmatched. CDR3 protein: CASSLGGLAGAPHEQYF. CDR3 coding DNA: TGTGCCAGCAGCTTGGGCGGACTAGCGGGAGCCCCCCACGAGCAGTACTTC.

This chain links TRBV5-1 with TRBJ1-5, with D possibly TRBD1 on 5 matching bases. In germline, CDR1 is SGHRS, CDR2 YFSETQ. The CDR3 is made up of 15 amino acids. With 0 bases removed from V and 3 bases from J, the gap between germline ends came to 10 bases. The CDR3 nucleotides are TGCGCCAGCAGCTTGGCCCCAGGGAACAATCAGCCCCAGCATTTT. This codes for CASSLAPGNNQPQHF.

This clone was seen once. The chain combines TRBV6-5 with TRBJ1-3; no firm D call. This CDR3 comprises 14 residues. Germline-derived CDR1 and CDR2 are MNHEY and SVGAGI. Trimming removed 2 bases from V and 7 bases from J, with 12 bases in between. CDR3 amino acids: CASSYTTGRNTIYF. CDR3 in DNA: TGTGCCAGCAGTTACACGACGGGTAGGAACACCATATATTTT.

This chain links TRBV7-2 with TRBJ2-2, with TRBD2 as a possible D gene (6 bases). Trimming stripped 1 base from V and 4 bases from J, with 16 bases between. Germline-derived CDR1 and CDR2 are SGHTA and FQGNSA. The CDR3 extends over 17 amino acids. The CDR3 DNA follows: TGTGCCAGCAGCTTAGTTACAGCCGTCGGGGGCACCGGGGAGCTGTTTTTT. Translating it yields CASSLVTAVGGTGELFF.

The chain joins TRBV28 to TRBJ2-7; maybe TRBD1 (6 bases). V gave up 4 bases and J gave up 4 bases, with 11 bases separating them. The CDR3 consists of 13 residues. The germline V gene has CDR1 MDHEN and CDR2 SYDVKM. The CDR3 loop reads CASSYRDFYEQYF. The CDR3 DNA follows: TGTGCCAGCAGTTACAGGGATTTTTACGAGCAGTACTTC.

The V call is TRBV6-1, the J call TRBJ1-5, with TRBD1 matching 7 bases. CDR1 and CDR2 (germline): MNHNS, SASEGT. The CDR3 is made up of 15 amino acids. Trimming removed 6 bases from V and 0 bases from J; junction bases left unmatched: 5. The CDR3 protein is CASSQYRGSNQPQHF. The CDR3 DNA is TGTGCCAGCAGCCAATACAGGGGTAGCAATCAGCCCCAGCATTTT.

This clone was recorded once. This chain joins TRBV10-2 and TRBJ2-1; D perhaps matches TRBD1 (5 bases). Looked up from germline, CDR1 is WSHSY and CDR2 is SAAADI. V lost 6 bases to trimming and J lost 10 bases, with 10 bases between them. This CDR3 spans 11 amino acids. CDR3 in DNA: TGCGCCAGCAGCCTGTCAGGGGAGCAGTTCTTC. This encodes CASSLSGEQFF.

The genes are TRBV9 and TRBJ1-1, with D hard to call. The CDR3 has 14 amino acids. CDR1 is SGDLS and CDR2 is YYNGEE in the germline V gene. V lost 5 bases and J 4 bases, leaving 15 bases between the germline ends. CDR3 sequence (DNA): TGTGCCAGCAGTAGATTTTCGAGTCCCACTGAAGCTTTCTTT. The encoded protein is CASSRFSSPTEAFF.

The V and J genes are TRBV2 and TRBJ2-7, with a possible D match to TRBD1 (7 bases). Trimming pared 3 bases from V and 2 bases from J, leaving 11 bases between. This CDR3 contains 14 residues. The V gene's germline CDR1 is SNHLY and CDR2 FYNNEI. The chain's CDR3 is CASSDARGAYEQYF. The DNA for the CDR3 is TGTGCCAGCAGTGATGCCAGGGGGGCCTACGAGCAGTACTTC.